Shown below are 10 T cell receptor beta chains from a single sample sequenced in a study of T cell repertoires in cytomegalovirus infection. TCRdb used MiXCR to reprocess the reads, holding one entry per CDR3 protein. The sample shows 250,000 to 350,000 distinct CDR3 sequences, 25% of them seen only once. The sequenced sample was PBMCs. The receptors stem from a human donor in good health (CMV status not recorded). Some clones in this sample may be carry-over from other donors' samples.

On this clonotype: One base away lies a much larger clone, so this may be a sequencing read error. The chain combines TRBV7-2 with TRBJ2-3; 9 bases match TRBD2. This CDR3 has 15 amino acids. Germline lookup yields CDR1 SGHTA and CDR2 FQGNSA. DNA for the CDR3: TGTGTCAGCAGCTTTAGCGGGAGCGGCCCAGATACGCAGTATTTT. This codes for CVSSFSGSGPDTQYF. Full variable domain (remainder filled in from reference TRBV7-2 and TRBJ2-3): GAGVSQSPSNKVTEKGKDVELRCDPISGHTALYWYRQSLGQGLEFLIYFQGNSAPDKSGLPSDRFSAERTGGSVSTLTIQRTQQEDSAVYLCVSSFSGSGPDTQYFGPGTRLTVL.

This clonotype was seen more than once but under ten times. The V gene is TRBV2, the J gene TRBJ2-1, with 11 nucleotides matching TRBD2. The CDR3 runs 15 residues. Germline values: CDR1 SNHLY, CDR2 FYNNEI. V trimming: 2 bases; J trimming: 9 bases; junction bases outside the gene matches: 6. Here the CDR3 DNA reads TGTGCCAGCAGTGAACATAGCGGGGGGGCCGCTGAGCAGTTCTTC. Translating gives CASSEHSGGAAEQFF.

This clonotype has a handful of counts. This chain connects TRBV5-1 to TRBJ2-5; 8 nucleotides line up with TRBD2. V trimming: 4 bases; J trimming: 5 bases; junction bases outside the gene matches: 7. Germline CDR1 and CDR2: SGHRS and YFSETQ. This CDR3 spans 14 amino acids. The CDR3 here is CASSQGLAEETQYF. The CDR3, as DNA: TGCGCCAGCAGCCAAGGACTAGCCGAGGAGACCCAGTACTTC. Full variable domain (remainder filled in from reference TRBV5-1 and TRBJ2-5): KAGVTQTPRYLIKTRGQQVTLSCSPISGHRSVSWYQQTPGQGLQFLFEYFSETQRNKGNFPGRFSGRQFSNSRSEMNVSTLELGDSALYLCASSQGLAEETQYFGPGTRLLVL.

The genes are TRBV28 and TRBJ2-1; 9 bases agree with TRBD2. The ends lost 3 bases at V and 6 bases at J; junction bases unmatched: 6. The CDR3 covers 15 residues. Germline V lookup: CDR1 MDHEN, CDR2 SYDVKM. The CDR3, as DNA: TGTGCCAGCAGTTTCGGCGGGAGGGCCTTCAATGAGCAGTTCTTC. As protein: CASSFGGRAFNEQFF.

The genes are TRBV7-9 and TRBJ2-7; no clear D gene. The V end was cut by 5 bases, the J end by 0 bases, with 8 bases between. In germline, CDR1 is SEHNR, CDR2 FQNEAQ (reference sequence). The CDR3 loop spans 13 amino acids. CDR3 residues: CASSALNSYEQYF. The CDR3 nucleotides are TGTGCCAGCAGCGCCTTAAACTCCTACGAGCAGTACTTC.

With regard to this clonotype: At one of its ends the junction is not consistent with the germline gene, which may arise from a read error. This CDR3 is CACSFGTGFSTDTQYF. As DNA, the CDR3 is TGTGCCTGCAGCTTTGGGACAGGATTTAGCACAGATACGCAGTATTTT. The rearrangement links TRBV7-2 to TRBJ2-3; the match to TRBD1 covers 8 bases. The germline V gene encodes CDR1 SGHTA and CDR2 FQGNSA. The CDR3 extends over 16 amino acids. The full variable domain, rest sourced from reference TRBV7-2 and TRBJ2-3, is GAGVSQSPSNKVTEKGKDVELRCDPISGHTALYWYRQSLGQGLEFLIYFQGNSAPDKSGLPSDRFSAERTGGSVSTLTIQRTQQEDSAVYLCACSFGTGFSTDTQYFGPGTRLTVL.

This clonotype has at least ten counts. The chain has TRBV7-6 and TRBJ2-1, with 7 bases aligning to TRBD1. The germline gives CDR1 SGHVS, CDR2 FNYEAQ. V was pared by 1 base and J by 4 bases, with 7 bases of the junction left unmatched. The CDR3 consists of 16 residues. CDR3 residues: CASSLVQGPAYNEQFF. In DNA, the CDR3 is TGTGCCAGCAGCTTAGTACAGGGGCCAGCGTACAATGAGCAGTTCTTC.

This clonotype was picked up a small number of times. The genes are TRBV7-3 and TRBJ1-1, with D tentatively TRBD1 (5 bases). Between the trimmed V and J ends, which lost 6 bases and 2 bases, there was a span of 10 bases. The CDR3 totals 13 residues. In germline, CDR1 is SGHTA, CDR2 FQGTGA. In DNA, the CDR3 is TGTGCCAGCAGGGACACCCTCAACACTGAAGCTTTCTTT. This translates into CASRDTLNTEAFF.

The chain carries TRBV5-1 and TRBJ2-3; perhaps D is TRBD1 or TRBD2 (5 bases each). Trimming shortened V by 6 bases and J by 2 bases, and 13 bases separated the two germline ends. The germline gives CDR1 SGHRS, CDR2 YFSETQ. CDR3 size: 14 residues. The CDR3 loop reads CASIRGGSTDTQYF. CDR3 DNA: TGCGCCAGCATCCGGGGCGGTTCCACAGATACGCAGTATTTT.

The chain uses TRBV18 and TRBJ2-1; 10 bases line up with TRBD2. Per germline, CDR1 KGHSH and CDR2 LQKENI. V lost 6 bases and J lost 8; bases outside the gene matches: 19. The CDR3 has 18 amino acids. The chain's CDR3 is CASSHQAASGGHIHEQFF. The CDR3 DNA follows: TGTGCCAGCTCCCACCAAGCAGCTAGCGGGGGCCATATCCATGAGCAGTTCTTC. Supplemented by reference TRBV18 and TRBJ2-1, the full variable domain reads NAGVMQNPRHLVRRRGQEARLRCSPMKGHSHVYWYRQLPEEGLKFMVYLQKENIIDESGMPKERFSAEFPKEGPSILRIQQVVRGDSAAYFCASSHQAASGGHIHEQFFGPGTRLTVL.